These 10 T cell receptor beta chains share one sample of origin, sequenced in a study of cytomegalovirus exposure and HLA in healthy donors. PCR employed 60 Vbeta and 13 Jbeta primers. Sequencing was performed with immunoSEQ multiplex PCR; in TCRdb, only in-frame clones are kept and a portion is missing. The table has about 59,000 clones, about four fifths seen once. Material: PBMCs. These receptors were collected from a man in his forties or fifties in good health and CMV-seronegative.

The chain couples TRBV29-1 to TRBJ2-7; 7 bases fit TRBD2. The ends lost 3 bases at V and 5 bases at J; junction bases unmatched: 13. The CDR3 extends over 15 amino acids. Germline V gene lookup returns CDR1 SQVTM and CDR2 ANQGSEA. The CDR3 sequence is CSVEPTWGGIHEQYF. The CDR3 region has the DNA TGCAGCGTTGAGCCGACCTGGGGAGGGATCCACGAGCAGTACTTC.

The chain recombines TRBV7-9 with TRBJ2-5, with TRBD1 as a possible D gene (5 bases). Trimming took 3 bases from V and 1 from J, leaving 12 bases between them. Germline loops: CDR1 SEHNR, CDR2 FQNEAQ (reference sequence). The CDR3 has 15 amino acids. The CDR3 bases are TGTGCCAGCAGCTTCTCGACTCAGGGCCAAGAGACCCAGTACTTC. Its translation: CASSFSTQGQETQYF.

The V gene is TRBV9, the J gene TRBJ2-1; TRBD1 agrees at 8 bases. The CDR3 sequence is 16 residues long. V dropped 2 bases and J dropped 0; count of bases not matched to a gene: 4. Per the germline V gene, CDR1 is SGDLS and CDR2 is YYNGEE. This CDR3 is CASSVTGALSYNEQFF. CDR3 DNA sequence: TGTGCCAGCAGCGTGACAGGGGCCCTCTCCTACAATGAGCAGTTCTTC. Complete variable domain (other parts from reference TRBV9 and TRBJ2-1): DSGVTQTPKHLITATGQRVTLRCSPRSGDLSVYWYQQSLDQGLQFLIQYYNGEERAKGNILERFSAQQFPDLHSELNLSSLELGDSALYFCASSVTGALSYNEQFFGPGTRLTVL.

The chain uses TRBV30 and TRBJ2-6; 9 bases line up with TRBD1. Germline lookup yields CDR1 GTSNPN and CDR2 SVGIG (reference sequence). V lost 6 bases and J lost 1; bases outside the gene matches: 10. This CDR3 is 17 amino acids long. The CDR3 region has the DNA TGTGCCTGTGGACCGGGACAGGGTTGGTCTGGGGCCAACGTCCTGACTTTC. As protein: CACGPGQGWSGANVLTF. The full variable domain, in which reference TRBV30 and TRBJ2-6 provide the parts outside the CDR3, is SQTIHQWPATLVQPVGSPLSLECTVEGTSNPNLYWYRQAAGRGLQLLFYSVGIGQISSEVPQNLSASRPQDRQFILSSKKLLLSDSGFYLCACGPGQGWSGANVLTFGAGSRLTVL.

The V and J genes are TRBV19 and TRBJ2-5; D might be TRBD1 (5 bases). Germline CDR1 and CDR2: LNHDA and SQIVND (reference sequence). The CDR3 loop spans 13 amino acids. The V end was cut by 4 bases, the J end by 3 bases, with 9 bases between. CDR3 protein: CASSTRQKETQYF. The DNA for the CDR3 is TGTGCCAGTAGTACCAGACAGAAAGAGACCCAGTACTTC.

The rearrangement links TRBV19 to TRBJ2-6; TRBD2 is a possible D gene (5 bases). The V end was cut by 6 bases, the J end by 0 bases, with 9 bases between. This CDR3 is 15 amino acids long. Germline V CDR1 and CDR2: LNHDA, SQIVND (reference sequence). The CDR3 coding sequence is TGTGCCAGTAGCCTAACTAGCTCTGGGGCCAACGTCCTGACTTTC. Protein: CASSLTSSGANVLTF.

The chain recombines TRBV19 with TRBJ2-5, with 12 bases lining up with TRBD2. The CDR3 totals 15 residues. V shed 6 bases and J 5 bases; nucleotides not matched to a gene: 7. Looked up from germline, CDR1 is LNHDA and CDR2 is SQIVND (reference sequence). The DNA for the CDR3 is TGTGCCAGTAGGGCTAGCGGGGGGGTATCTGAGACCCAGTACTTC. Its translation is CASRASGGVSETQYF.

This clone turned up a few times. The rearrangement links TRBV6-1 to TRBJ2-7; 10 bases align to TRBD1. This CDR3 comprises 15 residues. Germline trimming cut 2 bases from V and 0 bases from J; bases unmatched to any gene: 1. Germline V gene sequence: CDR1 MNHNS, CDR2 SASEGT. The CDR3 region is CASSERTGGSYEQYF. The CDR3 DNA is TGTGCCAGCAGTGAACGGACAGGGGGCTCCTACGAGCAGTACTTC.

The V gene is TRBV11-3, the J gene TRBJ2-7, with D possibly TRBD2 on 6 matching bases. The CDR3 contains 16 residues. Germline V gene sequence: CDR1 SGHNT, CDR2 YENEEA. The V gene lost 5 bases and the J gene lost 2 bases, with 19 bases spanning the gap. The CDR3 spells CASSRGVQVLTYEQYF. The CDR3 DNA is TGTGCCAGCAGCCGCGGGGTGCAGGTATTAACCTACGAGCAGTACTTC.

V is TRBV11-2 and J is TRBJ2-1; a weak D match, TRBD1 (6 bases). This CDR3 is built from 16 residues. With 5 bases removed from V and 5 bases from J, the gap between germline ends came to 19 bases. Germline V gene lookup returns CDR1 SGHAT and CDR2 FQNNGV. The CDR3 protein is CASSLSTGTPNNEQFF. The CDR3 DNA follows: TGTGCCAGCAGCCTATCAACCGGGACACCTAACAATGAGCAGTTCTTC.